Listed below are T cell receptor beta chains from one sample, sequenced in a study of IL-17A CD8 T cells in psoriatic arthritis synovium. Measured with immunoSEQ multiplex PCR; TCRdb has only the in-frame clones, and not every one. The table has a few hundred clones, over 75% seen once. The sequenced sample consisted of IFN-gamma+ CD8+ T cells from synovial fluid. Every receptor here comes from a human donor with psoriatic arthritis. Each CDR3 is given with its conserved first and last residue. Clone size is stated in some rows and not others, as once, few, many or a class when expanded.

abundance,v_gene,CDR3aa
few,TRBV5-5,CASSQTGNSGNTIYF
once,TRBV10-2,CASLGGQESIYEQYF
NA,TRBV7-2,CASSPSGTGVYGYTF
NA,TRBV21-1,CASRRKIIHWHHQPQHF
NA,TRBV2,CASSDGGRANHYGYTF
NA,TRBV5-8,CASSLVSGNYEQYF
NA,TRBV29-1,CSVDLGTGRNEQFF
NA,TRBV5-1,CASSLEGAGYEQYF
NA,TRBV6-1,CASSEKGGAGLSKPQHF
hyperexpanded,TRBV7-9,CASSSVMAEQYF